This T cell receptor beta chain was profiled in a study of blood T cell repertoires in COVID-19. About the research overall: Donors in the United States, Italy and Spain gave samples during acute or convalescent COVID-19. T cells, B-cell-depleted T cells, or PBMCs supplied cDNA or gDNA.

The CDR3 consists of 15 residues. V lost 3 bases to trimming and J lost 1 base, with 15 bases between them. Germline CDR1 reads GTSNPN; CDR2 reads SVGIG (reference sequence). This clone was recorded a few times. In the study's own analysis: Cell counts per sample came from amplifying reference gene primers. Data came from immunoSEQ multiplex PCR; TCRdb stores just in-frame clones and leaves some out. From that table come the V and J calls and clone size; the DNA was used to work out D and trimming. The sample comprises 150,000 to 200,000 clones, around 80% of which are singletons, and roughly a fifth rests with the top ten.

The sequenced sample was peripheral blood. This chain links TRBV30 with TRBJ1-2; possible D gene TRBD1, 6 bases. The TCR was taken from an elderly woman with acute or convalescent COVID-19. CDR3 loop: CAWRENTGFNYGYTF. The CDR3 DNA reads TGTGCCTGGAGGGAAAACACAGGGTTTAACTATGGCTACACCTTC.